These 16 T cell receptor beta chains were all obtained from the same sample, sequenced in a study of shared clonotypes between healthy human individuals. Clones were read by immunoSEQ multiplex PCR, and TCRdb kept only the in-frame ones, dropping some. The sample shows about 490,000 clones, approximately 79% of them seen only once. The sequenced sample was PBMCs. These receptors came from a woman in her 40s in good health. Some clones in this sample may be carry-over from other donors' samples.

This clone was seen at least ten times. The gene calls are TRBV7-3 and TRBJ2-7; weak D call: TRBD1 (6 bases). Trimming took off 5 bases at V and 9 bases at J, with 20 bases between the two ends. The CDR3 consists of 14 residues. The V gene's germline CDR1 is SGHTA and CDR2 FQGTGA. The CDR3 sequence: CASSPTGTSTAQYF. In nucleotides, the CDR3 is TGTGCCAGCAGCCCTACCGGGACAAGTACCGCGCAGTACTTC. Full variable domain (outside the CDR3, taken from reference TRBV7-3 and TRBJ2-7): GAGVSQTPSNKVTEKGKYVELRCDPISGHTALYWYRQSLGQGPEFLIYFQGTGAADDSGLPNDRFFAVRPEGSVSTLKIQRTERGDSAVYLCASSPTGTSTAQYFGPGTRLTVT.

V gene TRBV5-6 combines with J gene TRBJ2-1, with 8 bases aligning to TRBD2. The length of the CDR3 is 16 residues. Germline V gene sequence: CDR1 SGHDT, CDR2 YYEEEE. V gave up 4 bases and J gave up 2 bases; unmatched junction bases: 8. In DNA, the CDR3 is TGTGCCAGCAGCCCATATGGTAGCGGGGCCTACAATGAGCAGTTCTTC. This translates into CASSPYGSGAYNEQFF.

V is TRBV18 and J is TRBJ1-4; D perhaps matches TRBD1 (6 bases). The CDR3 totals 16 residues. The germline V gene encodes CDR1 KGHSH and CDR2 LQKENI. V lost 4 bases and J lost 7, with 19 bases in between. This chain's CDR3 is CASSQGVGGAREKLFF. The DNA for the CDR3 is TGTGCCAGCTCACAAGGCGTTGGGGGGGCGCGTGAAAAACTGTTTTTT.

This clone was detected once. The chain has TRBV27 and TRBJ2-7; 7 bases fit TRBD1. Losses at the gene ends were 5 bases for V and 0 bases for J; bases not matched to a gene: 7. Per the germline V gene, CDR1 is MNHEY and CDR2 is SMNVEV (reference sequence). The CDR3 contains 15 residues. The CDR3 loop is CASSPVRGISYEQYF. DNA of the CDR3: TGTGCCAGCAGTCCCGTCAGGGGGATCTCCTACGAGCAGTACTTC.

There are a few counts of this clone. The chain combines TRBV29-1 with TRBJ1-1; weak D call: TRBD1 (6 bases). The CDR3 runs 12 residues. Germline V CDR1 and CDR2: SQVTM, ANQGSEA. The V end was cut by 6 bases, the J end by 6 bases, with 14 bases between. The CDR3 DNA reads TGCAGCGTAAGACAGGTGGATGCTGAAGCTTTCTTT. It encodes CSVRQVDAEAFF.

The rearrangement joins TRBV5-4 to TRBJ2-1; 9 nucleotides agree with TRBD2. Looked up from germline, CDR1 is SGHNT and CDR2 is YYREEE (reference sequence). Trimming took 4 bases from V and 7 from J; bases not matched to a gene: 9. CDR3 length: 15 amino acids. The CDR3 here is CASSDLSGSRNEQFF. In nucleotides, the CDR3 is TGTGCCAGCAGCGACCTTAGCGGGAGTAGGAATGAGCAGTTCTTC.

The rearrangement joins TRBV5-1 to TRBJ2-1; D uncertain. The CDR3 contains 15 residues. V lost 2 bases and J lost 0, with 9 bases in between. The germline V gene has CDR1 SGHRS and CDR2 YFSETQ. The CDR3 loop reads CASSLDTGSYNEQFF. CDR3 coding DNA: TGCGCCAGCAGCTTAGACACCGGCTCCTACAATGAGCAGTTCTTC.

With regard to this clone: Other DNA sequences within the sample encode an identical CDR3. The chain has TRBV27 and TRBJ1-4, with TRBD1 as a possible D gene (6 bases). V dropped 4 bases and J dropped 7 bases, with 10 bases sitting between them. The CDR3 covers 13 residues. Germline values: CDR1 MNHEY, CDR2 SMNVEV (reference sequence). CDR3 nucleotide sequence: TGTGCCAGCAGTTCGGACAGAGGTGAAAAACTGTTTTTT. Protein product: CASSSDRGEKLFF.

The chain uses TRBV7-2 and TRBJ2-3, with D perhaps TRBD1 or TRBD2 (5 bases each). Per germline, CDR1 SGHTA and CDR2 FQGNSA. The CDR3 length is 15 residues. V lost 4 bases and J lost 2, with 13 bases in between. CDR3 nucleotides: TGTGCCAGCAGCTGGTCTGGGGACCCCACAGATACGCAGTATTTT. Its protein is CASSWSGDPTDTQYF.

This chain joins TRBV9 and TRBJ1-1, with a tentative D call TRBD1 (6 bases). Germline V gene lookup returns CDR1 SGDLS and CDR2 YYNGEE. The CDR3 totals 15 residues. V gave up 0 bases and J gave up 5 bases, with 14 bases separating them. CDR3 loop: CASSVVGQGRTEAFF. The DNA of the CDR3 is TGTGCCAGCAGCGTAGTGGGCCAGGGGAGGACTGAAGCTTTCTTT.

The chain uses TRBV6-5 and TRBJ2-7; D may be TRBD1 (5 bases). CDR3 length: 13 residues. Looked up from germline, CDR1 is MNHEY and CDR2 is SVGAGI. V was trimmed by 2 bases and J by 9 bases, leaving 14 bases between them. Here the CDR3 DNA reads TGTGCCAGCAGTTACGGGCAGTACAGGAGGCAGTACTTC. Translated: CASSYGQYRRQYF.

As for this clone: A read error is possible here, since a much larger clone lies one base away. V is TRBV6-5 and J is TRBJ2-1; no definite D call. The CDR3 covers 14 residues. V was trimmed by 5 bases and J by 3 bases, leaving 11 bases between them. CDR1 is MNHEY, CDR2 SVGAGI, per germline. The CDR3 protein is CASSAGRDYNEQFF. The CDR3 coding sequence is TGTGCCAGCAGTGCCGGACGAGACTACAATGAGCAGTTCTTC.

The count of this clone is one. The J gene is TRBJ1-6, the V gene TRBV5-6; 9 bases are a match to TRBD1. This CDR3 region has 16 residues. CDR1 is SGHDT and CDR2 is YYEEEE in the germline V gene. The junction had 9 bases not matched to a gene; V was cut back by 2 bases and J by 9 bases. CDR3 sequence reads: CASSFRRDRGGSPLHF. The CDR3 coding sequence is TGTGCCAGCAGCTTTCGTCGCGACAGGGGGGGTTCACCCCTCCACTTT.

This clone was observed many times. This chain joins TRBV28 and TRBJ1-5; D gene unclear. Germline assignment: CDR1 MDHEN and CDR2 SYDVKM. V lost 6 bases, J lost 0 bases, and 12 bases lay in between. The CDR3 sequence is 15 residues long. CDR3: CASSTWADSNQPQHF. Here the CDR3 DNA reads TGTGCCAGCAGCACTTGGGCAGATAGCAATCAGCCCCAGCATTTT.

This clone was seen a single time. The rearrangement joins TRBV13 to TRBJ2-2; D unresolved. Per the germline V gene, CDR1 is PRHDT and CDR2 is FYEKMQ (reference sequence). V lost 0 bases and J 1 base, leaving 6 bases between the germline ends. The CDR3 runs to 15 residues. The CDR3, as DNA: TGTGCCAGCAGCTTAGGGCACAGGAACACCGGGGAGCTGTTTTTT. Translating it yields CASSLGHRNTGELFF.

The rearrangement links TRBV9 to TRBJ2-1, with TRBD2 matching over 8 bases. The CDR3 length is 15 residues. The ends lost 4 bases at V and 8 bases at J; junction bases unmatched: 11. The V gene's germline CDR1 is SGDLS and CDR2 YYNGEE. The chain's CDR3 is CASSPGGGRSDEQFF. CDR3 bases: TGTGCCAGCAGCCCGGGGGGCGGGAGGTCGGATGAGCAGTTCTTC.